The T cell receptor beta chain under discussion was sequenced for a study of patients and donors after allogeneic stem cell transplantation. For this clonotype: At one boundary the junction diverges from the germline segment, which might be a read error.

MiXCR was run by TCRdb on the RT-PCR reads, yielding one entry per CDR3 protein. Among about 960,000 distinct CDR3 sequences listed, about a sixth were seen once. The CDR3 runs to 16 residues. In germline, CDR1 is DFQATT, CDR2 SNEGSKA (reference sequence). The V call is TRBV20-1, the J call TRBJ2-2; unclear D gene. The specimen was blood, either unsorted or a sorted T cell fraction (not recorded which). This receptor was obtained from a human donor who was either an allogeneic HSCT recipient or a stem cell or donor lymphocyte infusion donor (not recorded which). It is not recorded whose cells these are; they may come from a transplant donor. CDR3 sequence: CSAGEGKRRGTGELFF. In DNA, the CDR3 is TGCAGTGCTGGAGAAGGGAAAAGGCGCGGCACCGGGGAGCTGTTTTTT.